This TCR beta chain was documented in a study of shared clonotypes between healthy human individuals. The protocol was immunoSEQ multiplex PCR, while the TCRdb copy is restricted to in-frame clones and leaves out a portion. The sample records over 400,000 clones, around 73% being singletons. CDR1 and CDR2 (germline): MGHRA, YSYEKL. The V and J ends lost 2 bases and 5 bases respectively, with 27 bases between them. This CDR3 is 19 amino acids long. The rearrangement links TRBV4-1 to TRBJ1-2; weak D call: TRBD1 (5 bases). The sample taken for sequencing was PBMCs. The source of this sequence is a woman in her thirties or forties in good health. Some clones in this sample may be carry-over from other donors' samples. CDR3 amino acids: CASSQSRTQPGPRAYGYTF. The CDR3 bases are TGCGCCAGCAGCCAATCGAGAACACAACCGGGACCAAGAGCATATGGCTACACCTTC.